This TCR beta chain is drawn from a study of cytomegalovirus exposure and HLA in healthy donors. Study-level findings and limits: Sequencing had likely introduced a cluster of highly shared sequence variants as an artifact.

60 Vbeta and 13 Jbeta primers were used in PCR. Generated by immunoSEQ multiplex PCR, the TCRdb table keeps only in-frame clones and is missing some. Among 150,000 or so clones, more than 75% were seen once, and the ten largest hold around 13%. Regarding this clone: Its matching antigen is unknown.

The sequence was collected from a man between 25 and 39 years old in good health and CMV-seropositive. Input material: PBMCs.

The CDR3 sequence: CASSHTSGSGNEQFF. The CDR3 nucleotides are TGTGCCAGCAGCCATACTAGCGGGAGTGGCAATGAGCAGTTCTTC. The rearrangement links TRBV4-2 to TRBJ2-1, with 11 bases aligning to TRBD2. Unmatched junction bases numbered 4, after V lost 3 bases and J lost 6 bases. This CDR3 has 15 residues. Looked up from germline, CDR1 is LGHNA and CDR2 is YNFKEQ.